The TCR beta chain described here comes from a study of vaccination effects on CD4 cells after COVID-19. Looking at the study overall: Post-vaccine sampling occurred a median 72 days after the second dose.

CDR3 length: 14 residues. The germline gives CDR1 SGHTA, CDR2 FQGNSA. V lost 5 bases and J lost 4, with 12 bases in between. This table comes from immunoSEQ multiplex PCR, and its TCRdb copy is limited to in-frame clones, with some not included. The repertoire has tens of thousands of clones, over 75% of them found once; the top ten carry under 7%. Pools of viral peptides were used by the ViraFEST assay to expand antigen-specific CD4+ T cells ahead of sequencing. Following culture for roughly 10 days, CD4+ T cells were isolated. Each participant was given two doses of one vaccine (BNT162b2 or mRNA-1273). This clone was recorded a few times. The antigen remains unidentified.

This TCR came from a human donor who received a COVID-19 vaccine. Some clones in this sample may be carry-over from other donors' samples. The specimen comprised CD4+ T cells from PBMCs cultured with SARS-CoV-2 spike peptides, sampled after COVID-19 vaccination. The J gene is TRBJ1-5, the V gene TRBV7-2; weak D call: TRBD1 (5 bases). The chain's CDR3 is CASSPTAGNQPQHF. As DNA, the CDR3 is TGTGCCAGCAGCCCAACGGCAGGGAATCAGCCCCAGCATTTT.